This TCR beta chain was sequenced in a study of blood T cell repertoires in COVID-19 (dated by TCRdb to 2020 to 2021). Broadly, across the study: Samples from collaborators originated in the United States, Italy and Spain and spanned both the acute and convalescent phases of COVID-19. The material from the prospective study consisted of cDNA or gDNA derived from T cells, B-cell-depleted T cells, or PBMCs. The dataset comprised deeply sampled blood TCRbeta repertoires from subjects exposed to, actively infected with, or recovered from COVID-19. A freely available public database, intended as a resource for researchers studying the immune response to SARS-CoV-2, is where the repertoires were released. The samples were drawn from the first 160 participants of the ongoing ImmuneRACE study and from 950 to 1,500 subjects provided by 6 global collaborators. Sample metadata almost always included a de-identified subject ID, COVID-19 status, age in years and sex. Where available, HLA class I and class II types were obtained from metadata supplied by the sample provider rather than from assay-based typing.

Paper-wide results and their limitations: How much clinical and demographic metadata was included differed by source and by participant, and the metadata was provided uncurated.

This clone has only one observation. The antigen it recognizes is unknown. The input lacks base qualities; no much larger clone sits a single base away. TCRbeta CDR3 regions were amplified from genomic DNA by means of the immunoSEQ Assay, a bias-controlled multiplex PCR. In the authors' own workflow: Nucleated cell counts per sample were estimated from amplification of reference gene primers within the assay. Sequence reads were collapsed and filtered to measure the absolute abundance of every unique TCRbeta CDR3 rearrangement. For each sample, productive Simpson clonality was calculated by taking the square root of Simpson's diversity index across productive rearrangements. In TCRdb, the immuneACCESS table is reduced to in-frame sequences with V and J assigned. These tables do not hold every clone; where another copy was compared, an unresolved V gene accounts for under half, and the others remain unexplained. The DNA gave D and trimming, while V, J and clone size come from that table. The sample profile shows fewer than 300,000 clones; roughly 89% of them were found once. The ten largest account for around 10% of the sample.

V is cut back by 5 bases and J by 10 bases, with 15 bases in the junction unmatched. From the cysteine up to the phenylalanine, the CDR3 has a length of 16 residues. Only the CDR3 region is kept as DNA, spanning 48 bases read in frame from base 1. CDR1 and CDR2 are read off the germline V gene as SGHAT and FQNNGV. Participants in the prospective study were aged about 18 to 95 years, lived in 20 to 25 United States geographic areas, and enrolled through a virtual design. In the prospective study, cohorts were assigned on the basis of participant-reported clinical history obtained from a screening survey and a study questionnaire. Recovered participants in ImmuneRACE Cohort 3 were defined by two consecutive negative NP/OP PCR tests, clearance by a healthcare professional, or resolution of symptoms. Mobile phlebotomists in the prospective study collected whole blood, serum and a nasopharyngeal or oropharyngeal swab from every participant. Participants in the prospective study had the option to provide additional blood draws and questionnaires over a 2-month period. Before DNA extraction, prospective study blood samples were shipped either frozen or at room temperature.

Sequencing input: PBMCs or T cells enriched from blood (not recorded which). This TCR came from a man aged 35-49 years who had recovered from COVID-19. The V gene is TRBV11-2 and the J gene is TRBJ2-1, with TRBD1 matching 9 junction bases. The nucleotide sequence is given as TGTGCCAGCAGCACCCACAGGGGGCGCGGGGATATGGAGCAGTTCTTC. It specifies CASSTHRGRGDMEQFF.